The next 25 T cell receptor beta chains were all read from a single sample in a study of cytomegalovirus exposure and HLA in healthy donors. The PCR ran on 60 Vbeta and 13 Jbeta primers. The table came from immunoSEQ multiplex PCR; TCRdb's copy has only in-frame clones and leaves some out. The sample has over 150,000 clones, around 90% seen once. The material sequenced was PBMCs. The receptors come from a woman under 40 in good health and CMV-seronegative.

The rearrangement joins TRBV29-1 to TRBJ1-3; D is unclear. CDR3 size: 10 residues. Germline CDR1 SQVTM, CDR2 ANQGSEA. The CDR3 DNA is TGCGGAGCTGGGGGAAACACCATATATTTT. As protein: CGAGGNTIYF.

The chain recombines TRBV5-6 with TRBJ1-2; D may be TRBD1 (6 bases). V lost 1 base and J 6 bases, leaving 10 bases between the germline ends. The CDR3 contains 13 residues. Germline-derived CDR1 and CDR2 are SGHDT and YYEEEE. CDR3 residues: CASSLPGEHGYTF. DNA for the CDR3: TGTGCCAGCAGCTTGCCAGGGGAGCATGGCTACACCTTC. Based on the CDR3 plus reference TRBV5-6 and TRBJ1-2, the full variable domain is DAGVTQSPTHLIKTRGQQVTLRCSPKSGHDTVSWYQQALGQGPQFIFQYYEEEERQRGNFPDRFSGHQFPNYSSELNVNALLLGDSALYLCASSLPGEHGYTFGSGTRLTVV.

This sequence joins TRBV30 and TRBJ2-7; TRBD2 might be the D (6 bases). Looked up from germline, CDR1 is GTSNPN and CDR2 is SVGIG (reference sequence). V lost 7 bases, J lost 3 bases, and 13 bases lay in between. This CDR3 has 12 residues. CDR3 sequence reads: CAFSAGIYEQYF. The CDR3 DNA reads as TGTGCCTTTTCCGCGGGGATCTACGAGCAGTACTTC.

The V call is TRBV15, the J call TRBJ1-3; tentative D call: TRBD1 (6 bases). Trimming stripped 1 base from V and 4 bases from J, with 20 bases between. The CDR3 is 18 amino acids. Germline CDR1 LNHNV, CDR2 YYDKDF (reference sequence). CDR3 residues: CATSRAPRDTRGGNTIYF. The CDR3 nucleotides read TGTGCCACCAGCAGAGCCCCCCGGGACACACGAGGAGGAAACACCATATATTTT.

This sequence joins TRBV5-4 and TRBJ2-5, with D perhaps matching TRBD2 (6 bases). Germline CDR1 SGHNT, CDR2 YYREEE (reference sequence). V shed 4 bases and J shed 5 bases, with 18 bases lying between them. This CDR3 spans 15 amino acids. For the CDR3, the DNA is TGTGCCAGCAGCCTACCAGGCGGGGTAGGTGAGACCCAGTACTTC. Translated: CASSLPGGVGETQYF.

Comment on this clone: Within the sample, other DNA sequences also encode this same CDR3. The V and J genes are TRBV4-1 and TRBJ1-2, with D perhaps TRBD1 (6 bases). V lost 1 base, J lost 2 bases, and 8 bases lay in between. The CDR3 contains 14 residues. Germline assignment: CDR1 MGHRA and CDR2 YSYEKL. The DNA for the CDR3 is TGCGCCAGCAGCCAAGGAACAGGGAACTATGGCTACACCTTC. Protein sequence: CASSQGTGNYGYTF.

The rearrangement links TRBV9 to TRBJ2-1; perhaps TRBD1 as D (5 bases). V lost 0 bases and J lost 0, with 10 bases in between. Per germline, CDR1 SGDLS and CDR2 YYNGEE. CDR3 length: 16 residues. The CDR3 nucleotides read TGTGCCAGCAGCGTAGGGGGCTCGAGCTCCTACAATGAGCAGTTCTTC. Protein: CASSVGGSSSYNEQFF. The full variable domain, completed using reference TRBV9 and TRBJ2-1, is DSGVTQTPKHLITATGQRVTLRCSPRSGDLSVYWYQQSLDQGLQFLIQYYNGEERAKGNILERFSAQQFPDLHSELNLSSLELGDSALYFCASSVGGSSSYNEQFFGPGTRLTVL.

The chain links TRBV28 to TRBJ1-4; 7 nucleotides line up with TRBD1. This CDR3 region has 15 residues. With 7 bases clipped from V and 3 bases from J, the junction kept 8 bases outside the gene matches. Germline V gene sequence: CDR1 MDHEN, CDR2 SYDVKM. The CDR3: CASISGGAANEKLFF. DNA of the CDR3: TGTGCCAGCATCTCAGGGGGTGCGGCTAATGAAAAACTGTTTTTT.

Only one count was recorded for this clone. V and J are TRBV19 and TRBJ2-5; 15 positions match TRBD2. The trim removed 1 base at V and 5 bases at J, leaving 2 bases unmatched. The germline V gene encodes CDR1 LNHDA and CDR2 SQIVND (reference sequence). This CDR3 is built from 16 residues. This chain's CDR3 is CASSIGTSGGAETQYF. The CDR3 DNA follows: TGTGCCAGTAGTATAGGGACTAGCGGGGGGGCGGAGACCCAGTACTTC.

The chain combines TRBV2 with TRBJ2-5, with TRBD1 matching 8 bases. The germline gives CDR1 SNHLY, CDR2 FYNNEI. Germline trimming cut 6 bases from V and 6 bases from J; bases unmatched to any gene: 18. This CDR3 has 17 residues. The CDR3 here is CASSLQGTGLGRKTQYF. The CDR3 coding sequence is TGTGCCAGCAGCTTACAGGGGACAGGTCTCGGGAGAAAGACCCAGTACTTC.

This clone was seen only a few times. The chain couples TRBV5-1 to TRBJ1-1; D call uncertain. The V end lost 5 bases, the J end lost 4 bases, and 9 bases lay between the germline ends. From germline, CDR1 is SGHRS and CDR2 YFSETQ. CDR3 length: 12 amino acids. CDR3 DNA sequence: TGCGCCAGCAGGGAGGGAATCACTGAAGCTTTCTTT. Translation gives CASREGITEAFF.

This sequence joins TRBV7-9 and TRBJ2-3; 11 bases align to TRBD2. After removal of 0 bases from V and 4 bases from J, the junction contained 3 bases not matched to a gene. Germline CDR1 SEHNR, CDR2 FQNEAQ (reference sequence). The CDR3 runs to 16 residues. The CDR3 loop is CASSLALLAGADTQYF. In nucleotides, the CDR3 is TGTGCCAGCAGCTTAGCTCTACTAGCGGGAGCAGATACGCAGTATTTT.

The rearrangement joins TRBV2 to TRBJ1-4; the match to TRBD1 covers 7 bases. With V trimmed by 7 bases and J by 2 bases, 10 bases remained unmatched. The CDR3 has 16 amino acids. Germline values: CDR1 SNHLY, CDR2 FYNNEI. The CDR3 DNA sequence: TGTGCCAGCAAGGAACGTGCGACAGGGACTAATGAAAAACTGTTTTTT. Translation gives CASKERATGTNEKLFF.

This chain uses TRBV7-2 with TRBJ2-4, with D hard to call. Germline CDR1 is SGHTA and CDR2 is FQGNSA. The V end lost 5 bases, the J end lost 1 base, and 15 bases lay between the germline ends. CDR3 length: 16 residues. CDR3 amino acids: CASSQALLLAKNIQYF. CDR3 bases: TGTGCCAGCAGCCAAGCCCTCCTCCTTGCCAAAAACATTCAGTACTTC.

This clone was observed a handful of times. V and J are TRBV2 and TRBJ1-6; tentative D call: TRBD1 (5 bases). The germline CDR1 and CDR2 sequences are SNHLY and FYNNEI. This CDR3 has 13 amino acids. V lost 6 bases and J 7 bases, leaving 10 bases between the germline ends. CDR3 sequence: CASRGVPNSPLHF. In nucleotides, the CDR3 is TGTGCCAGCAGAGGGGTGCCCAATTCACCCCTCCACTTT.

This sequence joins TRBV25-1 and TRBJ1-6; no definite D call. This CDR3 is built from 13 residues. The ends were cut back, 1 base at V and 11 bases at J, with 9 bases in the middle. CDR1 is MGHDK and CDR2 is SYGVNS in the germline V gene. CDR3 sequence: CASSESGVAPLHF. CDR3 coding DNA: TGTGCCAGCAGTGAATCCGGGGTAGCACCCCTCCACTTT.

The CDR3 sequence is CASSPNRGQVEKLFF. CDR3 sequence (DNA): TGTGCCAGCTCACCAAACAGGGGGCAGGTTGAAAAACTGTTTTTT. The chain links TRBV18 to TRBJ1-4, with 9 bases matching TRBD1. Per germline, CDR1 KGHSH and CDR2 LQKENI. With 2 bases clipped from V and 7 bases from J, the junction kept 5 bases outside the gene matches. The CDR3 has 15 amino acids.

The chain uses TRBV15 and TRBJ1-1; D not resolved. Germline CDR1 and CDR2: LNHNV and YYDKDF (reference sequence). This CDR3 has 13 residues. Trimming pared 1 base from V and 5 bases from J, leaving 8 bases between. The CDR3 region has the DNA TGTGCCACCAGCAGAGTCCCGACTACTGAAGCTTTCTTT. Amino acids: CATSRVPTTEAFF.

J is TRBJ1-1 and V is TRBV25-1, with a possible D match to TRBD1 (5 bases). Germline-derived CDR1 and CDR2 are MGHDK and SYGVNS. There are 15 residues in the CDR3. V dropped 4 bases and J dropped 0 bases, with 12 bases sitting between them. The CDR3 sequence is CASSGGLSLNTEAFF. The CDR3 nucleotides read TGTGCCAGCAGTGGGGGACTGTCCCTGAACACTGAAGCTTTCTTT. The whole variable domain, remainder taken from reference TRBV25-1 and TRBJ1-1, is EADIYQTPRYLVIGTGKKITLECSQTMGHDKMYWYQQDPGMELHLIHYSYGVNSTEKGDLSSESTVSRIRTEHFPLTLESARPSHTSQYLCASSGGLSLNTEAFFGQGTRLTVV.

J is TRBJ2-7 and V is TRBV7-2; 8 bases line up with TRBD1. J gave up 6 bases and V 5 bases, and 6 bases lay outside the gene matches. Germline CDR1 and CDR2: SGHTA and FQGNSA. The CDR3 is 13 amino acids. Here the CDR3 DNA reads TGTGCCAGCAGCAAGGACAGGGTCGGCGAGCAGTACTTC. It translates to CASSKDRVGEQYF.

A word on this clone: A read error may produce the germline difference seen at one junction end. The chain has TRBV2 and TRBJ2-7; no firm D call. CDR1 and CDR2 from the germline V gene are SNHLY and FYNNEI. This CDR3 region has 11 residues. CDR3 protein: CAGSEASGPNF. CDR3 nucleotide sequence: TGTGCCGGCAGTGAAGCGAGTGGGCCGAACTTC. The entire variable domain, with the rest obtained from reference TRBV2 and TRBJ2-7, is as follows: EPEVTQTPSHQVTQMGQEVILRCVPISNHLYFYWYRQILGQKVEFLVSFYNNEISEKSEIFDDQFSVERPDGSNFTLKIRSTKLEDSAMYFCAGSEASGPNFGPGTRLTVT.

The chain couples TRBV4-3 to TRBJ1-4, with D perhaps matching TRBD1 (5 bases). The CDR3 extends over 16 amino acids. The germline V gene has CDR1 LGHNA and CDR2 YSLEER. Deletions cut 4 bases from V and 5 bases from J, with 17 bases between. CDR3 coding DNA: TGCGCCAGCAGCCCCTCTGGGCGGGGCCCGAATGAAAAACTGTTTTTT. It specifies CASSPSGRGPNEKLFF.

The chain links TRBV19 to TRBJ1-2; 9 bases are shared with TRBD1. The CDR3 covers 18 residues. The germline gives CDR1 LNHDA, CDR2 SQIVND (reference sequence). Trimming took 6 bases from V and 1 from J; bases not matched to a gene: 15. Written as DNA, the CDR3 is TGTGCCAGTAGAAGCCTAACAGGGGGCGCCGGCGGTAACTATGGCTACACCTTC. It encodes CASRSLTGGAGGNYGYTF.

The chain recombines TRBV30 with TRBJ2-1; 13 nucleotides match TRBD2. CDR1 is GTSNPN and CDR2 is SVGIG in the germline V gene (reference sequence). The CDR3 loop spans 13 amino acids. With 8 bases clipped from V and 6 bases from J, the junction kept 4 bases outside the gene matches. CDR3 protein: CAVRTSGSNEQFF. The CDR3 bases are TGTGCCGTGAGGACTAGCGGGAGCAATGAGCAGTTCTTC. Combining the CDR3 with reference TRBV30 and TRBJ2-1 gives the whole variable domain SQTIHQWPATLVQPVGSPLSLECTVEGTSNPNLYWYRQAAGRGLQLLFYSVGIGQISSEVPQNLSASRPQDRQFILSSKKLLLSDSGFYLCAVRTSGSNEQFFGPGTRLTVL.

This rearrangement joins TRBV6-6 to TRBJ1-2, with 10 bases identical to TRBD1. The CDR3 runs 13 residues. Germline CDR1 and CDR2: MNHNY and SVGAGI (reference sequence). V dropped 6 bases and J dropped 6; count of bases not matched to a gene: 4. CDR3 residues: CASSLDRGHGYTF. CDR3 sequence (DNA): TGTGCCAGCAGCCTCGACAGGGGGCATGGCTACACCTTC.